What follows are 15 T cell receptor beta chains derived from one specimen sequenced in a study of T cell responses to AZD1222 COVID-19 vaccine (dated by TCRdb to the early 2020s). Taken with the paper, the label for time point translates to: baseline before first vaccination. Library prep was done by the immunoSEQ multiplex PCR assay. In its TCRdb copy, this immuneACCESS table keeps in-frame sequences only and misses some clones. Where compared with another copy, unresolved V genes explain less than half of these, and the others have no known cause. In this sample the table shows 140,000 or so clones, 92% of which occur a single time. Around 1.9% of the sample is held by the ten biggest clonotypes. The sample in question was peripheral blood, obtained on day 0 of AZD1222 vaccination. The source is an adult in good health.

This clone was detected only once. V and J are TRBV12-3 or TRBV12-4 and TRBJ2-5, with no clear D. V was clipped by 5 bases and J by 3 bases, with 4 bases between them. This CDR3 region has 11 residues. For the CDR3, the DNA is TGTGCCAGCAGTCAAGAAGAGACCCAGTACTTC. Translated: CASSQEETQYF.

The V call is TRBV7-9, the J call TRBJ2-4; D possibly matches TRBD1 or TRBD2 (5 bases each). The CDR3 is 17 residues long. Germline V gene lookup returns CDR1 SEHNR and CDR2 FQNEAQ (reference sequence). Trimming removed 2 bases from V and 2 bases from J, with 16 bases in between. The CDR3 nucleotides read TGTGCCAGCAGCTTATCATCGGACGGGACCTCCAAAAACATTCAGTACTTC. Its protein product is CASSLSSDGTSKNIQYF.

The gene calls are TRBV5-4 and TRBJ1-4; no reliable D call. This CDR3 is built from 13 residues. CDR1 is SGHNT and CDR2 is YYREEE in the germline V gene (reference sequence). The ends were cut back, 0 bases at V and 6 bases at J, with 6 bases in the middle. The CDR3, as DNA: TGTGCCAGCAGCTTGGAGGGCCATGAAAAACTGTTTTTT. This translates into CASSLEGHEKLFF.

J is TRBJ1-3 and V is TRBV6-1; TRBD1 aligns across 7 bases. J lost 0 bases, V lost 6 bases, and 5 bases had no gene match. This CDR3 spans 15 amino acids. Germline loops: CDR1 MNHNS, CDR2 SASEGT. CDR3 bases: TGTGCCAGCAGCCGGGGACAGCTCTCTGGAAACACCATATATTTT. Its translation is CASSRGQLSGNTIYF.

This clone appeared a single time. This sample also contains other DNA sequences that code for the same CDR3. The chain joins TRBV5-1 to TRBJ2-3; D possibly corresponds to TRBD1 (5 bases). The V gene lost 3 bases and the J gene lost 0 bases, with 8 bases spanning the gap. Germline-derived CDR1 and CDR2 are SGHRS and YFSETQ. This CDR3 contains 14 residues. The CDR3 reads CASSSTASTDTQYF. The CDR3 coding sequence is TGCGCCAGCAGCTCGACAGCGAGCACAGATACGCAGTATTTT.

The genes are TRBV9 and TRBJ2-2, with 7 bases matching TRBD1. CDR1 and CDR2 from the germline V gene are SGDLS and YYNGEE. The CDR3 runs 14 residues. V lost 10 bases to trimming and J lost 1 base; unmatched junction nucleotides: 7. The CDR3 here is CASTGTENTGELFF. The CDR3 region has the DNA TGTGCCTCCACCGGGACAGAGAACACCGGGGAGCTGTTTTTT.

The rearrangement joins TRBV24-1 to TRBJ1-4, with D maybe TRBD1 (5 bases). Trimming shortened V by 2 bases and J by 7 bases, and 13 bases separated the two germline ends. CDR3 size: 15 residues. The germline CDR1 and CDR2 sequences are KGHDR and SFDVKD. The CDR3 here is CATSDSGRETEKLFF. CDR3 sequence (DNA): TGTGCCACCAGTGATTCAGGCAGGGAGACTGAAAAACTGTTTTTT.

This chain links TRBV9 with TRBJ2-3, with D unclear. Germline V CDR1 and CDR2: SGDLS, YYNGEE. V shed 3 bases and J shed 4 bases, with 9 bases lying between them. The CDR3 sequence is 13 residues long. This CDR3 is CASSAGPADTQYF. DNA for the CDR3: TGTGCCAGCAGCGCCGGGCCCGCAGATACGCAGTATTTT.

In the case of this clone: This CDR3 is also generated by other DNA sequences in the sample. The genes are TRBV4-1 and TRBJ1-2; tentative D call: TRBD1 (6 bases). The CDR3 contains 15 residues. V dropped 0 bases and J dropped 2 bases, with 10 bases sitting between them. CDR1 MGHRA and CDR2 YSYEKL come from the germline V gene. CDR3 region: CASSQDKTGNYGYTF. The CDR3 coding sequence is TGCGCCAGCAGCCAAGATAAGACAGGAAACTATGGCTACACCTTC.

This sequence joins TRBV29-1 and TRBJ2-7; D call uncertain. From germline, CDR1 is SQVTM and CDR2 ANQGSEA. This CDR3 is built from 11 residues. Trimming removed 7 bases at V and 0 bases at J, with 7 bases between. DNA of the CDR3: TGCAGCGGCTTTAGCTCCTACGAGCAGTACTTC. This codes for CSGFSSYEQYF.

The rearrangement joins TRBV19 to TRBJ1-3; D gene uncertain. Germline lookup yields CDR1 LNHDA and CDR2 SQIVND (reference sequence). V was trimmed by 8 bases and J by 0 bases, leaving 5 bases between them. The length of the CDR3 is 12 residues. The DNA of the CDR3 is TGTGCCAGTCCGAGCTCTGGAAACACCATATATTTT. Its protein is CASPSSGNTIYF.

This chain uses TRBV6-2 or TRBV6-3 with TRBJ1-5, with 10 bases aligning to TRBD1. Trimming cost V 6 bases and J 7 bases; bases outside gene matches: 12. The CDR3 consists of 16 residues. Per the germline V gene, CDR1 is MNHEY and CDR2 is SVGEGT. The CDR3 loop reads CASSPIGQGGGQPQHF. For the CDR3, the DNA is TGTGCCAGCAGCCCAATCGGACAGGGGGGCGGACAGCCCCAGCATTTT.

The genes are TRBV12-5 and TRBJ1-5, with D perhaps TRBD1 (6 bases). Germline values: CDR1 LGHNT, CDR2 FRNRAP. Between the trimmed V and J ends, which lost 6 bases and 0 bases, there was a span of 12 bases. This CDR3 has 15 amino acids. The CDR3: CASGRTANSNQPQHF. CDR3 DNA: TGTGCTAGTGGCCGGACAGCGAATAGCAATCAGCCCCAGCATTTT.

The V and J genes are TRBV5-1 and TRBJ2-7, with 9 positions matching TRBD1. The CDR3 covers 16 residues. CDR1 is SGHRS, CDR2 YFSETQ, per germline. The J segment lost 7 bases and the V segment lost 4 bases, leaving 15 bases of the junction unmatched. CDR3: CASSPPLGQGSGEQYF. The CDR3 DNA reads TGCGCCAGCAGCCCTCCCTTAGGACAGGGGTCGGGAGAGCAGTACTTC.

CDR3 coding DNA: TGTGCCAGCAGCTTATCAGTTGTAGGGGGGGCGAACACTGAAGCTTTCTTT. It specifies CASSLSVVGGANTEAFF. The V gene is TRBV7-2, the J gene TRBJ1-1, with D tentatively TRBD1 (6 bases). The CDR3 extends over 17 amino acids. Trimming cost V 2 bases and J 1 base, with 17 bases left between them. Germline CDR1 SGHTA, CDR2 FQGNSA.